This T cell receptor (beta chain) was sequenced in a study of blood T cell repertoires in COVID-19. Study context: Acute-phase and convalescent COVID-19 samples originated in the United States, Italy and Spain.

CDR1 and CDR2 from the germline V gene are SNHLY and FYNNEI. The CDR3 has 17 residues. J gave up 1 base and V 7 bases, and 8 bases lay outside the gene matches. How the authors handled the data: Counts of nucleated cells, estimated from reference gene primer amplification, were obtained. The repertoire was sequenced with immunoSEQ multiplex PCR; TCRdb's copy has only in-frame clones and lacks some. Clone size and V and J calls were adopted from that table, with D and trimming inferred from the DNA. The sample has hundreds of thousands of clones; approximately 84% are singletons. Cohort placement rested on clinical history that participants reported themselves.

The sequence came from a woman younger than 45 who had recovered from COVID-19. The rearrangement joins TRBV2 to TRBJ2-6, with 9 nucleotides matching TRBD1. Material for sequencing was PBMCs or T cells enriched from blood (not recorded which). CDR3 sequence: CASTGRDRESGANVLTF. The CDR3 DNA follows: TGTGCCAGCACCGGCCGGGACAGGGAATCTGGGGCCAACGTCCTGACTTTC.